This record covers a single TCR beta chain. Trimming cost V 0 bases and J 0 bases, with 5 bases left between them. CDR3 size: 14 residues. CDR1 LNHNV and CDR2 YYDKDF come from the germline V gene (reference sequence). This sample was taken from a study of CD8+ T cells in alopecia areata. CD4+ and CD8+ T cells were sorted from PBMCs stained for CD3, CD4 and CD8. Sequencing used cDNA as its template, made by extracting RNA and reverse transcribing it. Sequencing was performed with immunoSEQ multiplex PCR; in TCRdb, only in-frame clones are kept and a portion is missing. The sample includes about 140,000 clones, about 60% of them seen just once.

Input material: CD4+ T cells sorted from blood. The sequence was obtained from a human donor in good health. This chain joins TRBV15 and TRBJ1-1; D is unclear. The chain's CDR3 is CATSRDGVNTEAFF. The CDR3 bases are TGTGCCACCAGCAGAGATGGTGTGAACACTGAAGCTTTCTTT.